The 3 T cell receptor beta chains below come from one sample, sequenced in a study of OX40 agonist ivuxolimab in advanced cancers. Libraries were constructed by the immunoSEQ multiplex PCR assay. As stored in TCRdb, this immuneACCESS dataset retains in-frame rearrangements with V and J assigned. A fraction of the clones does not appear; measured against another copy, unresolved V genes explain less than half of the discrepancy, and the remainder lacks a known reason. This sample gives 60,000 or so clones in total; 70% to 90% of them show up just once. The ten largest clones take up more than 4.5% of the sample. This specimen consisted of CD4+ or CD8+ T cells sorted from blood, obtained in a trial of the OX40 agonist ivuxolimab. All receptors derive from an adult with an advanced solid tumor such as melanoma, head and neck, liver or kidney cancer.

The rearrangement uses TRBV6-5 and TRBJ2-1; D unresolved. The CDR3 is made up of 12 amino acids. Germline CDR1 is MNHEY and CDR2 is SVGAGI. V was cut by 6 bases and J by 9 bases, with 12 bases left in between. CDR3 in amino acids: CASSPDAREQFF. Here the CDR3 DNA reads TGTGCCAGCAGCCCCGACGCACGTGAGCAGTTCTTC.

The chain carries TRBV5-5 and TRBJ2-5; TRBD1 matches at 8 bases. TRBJ2-7 explains the end of the DNA better; the J call may be wrong. This CDR3 contains 14 residues. The germline gives CDR1 SGHKS, CDR2 YYEKEE (reference sequence). CDR3 DNA: TGTGCCAGCAGCTGGGACAGGAGCTCCTACGAGCAGTACTTC. Its protein is CASSWDRSSYEQYF.

The chain carries TRBV15 and TRBJ1-2, with 7 nucleotides matching TRBD1. The CDR3 covers 14 residues. Per the germline V gene, CDR1 is LNHNV and CDR2 is YYDKDF (reference sequence). Trimming at V came to 1 base and at J to 4 bases, leaving 3 bases not matched to a gene. The CDR3 reads CATSRAQGTYGYTF. DNA of the CDR3: TGTGCCACCAGCAGAGCACAGGGGACCTATGGCTACACCTTC.